This T cell receptor beta chain is from a study of cytomegalovirus exposure and HLA in healthy donors. 13 Jbeta primers and 60 Vbeta primers were used for the PCR. Sequencing was performed with immunoSEQ multiplex PCR; in TCRdb, only in-frame clones are kept and a portion is missing. The data contain some 100,000 clones, around three quarters of them seen just once; the ten biggest clones take up less than 3%. Study-level findings and limits: It was approximately 150 TCR beta chains that were listed as cytomegalovirus-associated.

This CDR3 comprises 13 residues. The V gene end was trimmed by 5 bases and the J gene end by 4 bases; junction bases not matched to a gene: 5. Looked up from germline, CDR1 is MNHEY and CDR2 is SMNVEV (reference sequence). A word on this clone: What it recognizes is unknown.

The clonotype originates from a female donor in good health and CMV-seronegative. What was sequenced was PBMCs. V usage is TRBV27 and J usage is TRBJ2-7, with 7 bases matching TRBD1. CDR3 sequence: CASSPGTAYEQYF. The DNA for the CDR3 is TGTGCCAGCAGTCCCGGGACAGCTTACGAGCAGTACTTC.